This TCR beta chain originates from a study of cytomegalovirus exposure and HLA in healthy donors. Trimming pared 8 bases from V and 2 bases from J, leaving 18 bases between. The CDR3 totals 15 residues. The germline V gene has CDR1 SEHNR and CDR2 FQNEAQ (reference sequence). Healthy bone marrow donors made up the cohort. 13 Jbeta primers and 60 Vbeta primers were used for the PCR. Libraries were prepared by immunoSEQ multiplex PCR; TCRdb keeps only in-frame clonotypes and omits some of them. The sample includes 150,000 or so clones, around 80% of them seen just once. Input material: PBMCs. This TCR was sampled from a woman aged 50 to 60 in good health and CMV-seropositive. V and J are TRBV7-9 and TRBJ1-2, with D unresolved. CDR3 protein: CASGSGKGRNYGYTF. CDR3 bases: TGTGCCAGCGGCAGCGGGAAGGGCCGAAACTATGGCTACACCTTC. Drawing the rest from reference TRBV7-9 and TRBJ1-2, the complete variable domain is DTGVSQNPRHKITKRGQNVTFRCDPISEHNRLYWYRQTLGQGPEFLTYFQNEAQLEKSRLLSDRFSAERPKGSFSTLEIQRTEQGDSAMYLCASGSGKGRNYGYTFGSGTRLTVV.